This T cell receptor beta chain was captured by sequencing in a study of cytomegalovirus exposure and HLA in healthy donors. The PCR had 60 Vbeta and 13 Jbeta primers. Sequenced by immunoSEQ multiplex PCR; TCRdb stores in-frame clones only, minus some. This repertoire shows about 140,000 clones, around 80% found once; its top ten account for roughly 3.4%. V lost 5 bases, J lost 4 bases, and 2 bases stayed unmatched. The CDR3 has 12 residues. Germline CDR1 reads SGHVS; CDR2 reads FNYEAQ. The receptor comes from a man aged 18 to 30 in good health and CMV-seropositive. This rearrangement joins TRBV7-6 to TRBJ2-7; 7 nucleotides agree with TRBD2. Input material: PBMCs. This CDR3 is CASSVGGYEQYF. The CDR3 coding sequence is TGTGCCAGCAGCGTCGGGGGGTACGAGCAGTACTTC.